This T cell receptor beta chain was obtained from a study of T cell responses to AZD1222 COVID-19 vaccine. General study results and limits: After two AZD1222 doses, spike-specific TCR breadth and depth rose versus day 0. Clonal diversity was possibly underestimated, and white British individuals and females predominated among donors. Spike as a whole was targeted by vaccine-associated CD4 TCRs, dominant at 160-218 and 743-854.

Germline V gene lookup returns CDR1 SGHRS and CDR2 YFSETQ. The V end lost 7 bases, the J end lost 1 base, and 20 bases lay between the germline ends. The CDR3 totals 16 residues. The table came from immunoSEQ multiplex PCR; TCRdb's copy has only in-frame clones and leaves some out. The sample lists around 130,000 clones, approximately 90% occurring once. In the case of this clone: Its antigen is unidentified.

J is TRBJ1-1 and V is TRBV5-1; D might be TRBD1 (5 bases). The specimen comprised peripheral blood, sampled 28 days after the second AZD1222 dose. This sequence originates from an adult who received the AZD1222 COVID-19 vaccine. The CDR3 nucleotides are TGCGCCAGCCGGTGGGACGAGGTCCGCAGGAACACTGAAGCTTTCTTT. Translated: CASRWDEVRRNTEAFF.